The following is a T cell receptor beta chain sequence with its context. Clones were read by immunoSEQ multiplex PCR, and TCRdb kept only the in-frame ones, dropping some. The table shows over 150,000 clones, with about 91% occurring only once. These data originate in a study of control samples from healthy donors and cancer patients. This CDR3 has 14 residues. Germline CDR1 SGHRS, CDR2 YFSETQ. V lost 1 base and J 4 bases, leaving 11 bases between the germline ends. The chain links TRBV5-1 to TRBJ1-1, with D perhaps matching TRBD1 (5 bases). The sequencing input was blood. The clonotype originates from a woman aged 35 to 49 in good health. CDR3 region: CASSLPLGGTEAFF. In DNA, the CDR3 is TGCGCCAGCAGCTTGCCCTTGGGGGGCACTGAAGCTTTCTTT.